One and the same sample provided the 27 T cell receptor beta chains below, sequenced in a study of blood T cells in healthy people across ages. Through a sample-barcoded 5' primer and a J-beta primer mix, a second PCR was run for roughly 7 to 12 cycles. MiXCR, run by TCRdb on the 5' RACE reads, gives a single entry per CDR3 protein. Of roughly 1.6 million distinct CDR3 sequences listed, roughly 32% are singletons. Sequencing was performed on blood. These TCRs come from a woman aged 30 to 39 in good health.

This clonotype was seen ten or more times. This chain connects TRBV5-5 to TRBJ2-7; D not certain. Germline V lookup: CDR1 SGHKS, CDR2 YYEKEE (reference sequence). With 0 bases removed from V and 5 bases from J, the gap between germline ends came to 15 bases. The CDR3 has 15 amino acids. The CDR3 sequence is CASSLAFGSGDEQYF. CDR3 DNA sequence: TGTGCCAGCAGCTTGGCCTTCGGCAGTGGGGACGAGCAGTACTTC.

This clonotype appeared a few times. CDR3 protein: CSAARLYNEQFF. DNA for the CDR3: TGCAGTGCCGCTCGGCTTTACAATGAGCAGTTCTTC. The chain employs TRBV20-1 and TRBJ2-1; D is ambiguous. Trimming stripped 6 bases from V and 4 bases from J, with 10 bases between. The germline V gene has CDR1 DFQATT and CDR2 SNEGSKA (reference sequence). The CDR3 contains 12 residues.

The rearrangement links TRBV12-3 or TRBV12-4 to TRBJ1-1; TRBD1 aligns across 10 bases. The CDR3 loop spans 18 amino acids. After removal of 4 bases from V and 2 bases from J, the junction contained 13 bases not matched to a gene. The CDR3 here is CASSYLMGQGTQNTEAFF. The CDR3 DNA follows: TGTGCCAGCAGTTATCTCATGGGACAGGGGACCCAAAACACTGAAGCTTTCTTT.

With regard to this clonotype: Possible read error: a much larger clone is one base away. V and J are TRBV3-1 and TRBJ2-7; TRBD1 agrees at 8 bases. CDR1 is LGHDT, CDR2 YNNKEL, per germline (reference sequence). J was trimmed by 2 bases and V by 1 base; bases with no gene match: 4. There are 15 residues in the CDR3. CDR3 in amino acids: CASSQGQQGAYEQYF. The CDR3 DNA reads as TGTGCCAGCAGCCAAGGGCAACAGGGGGCCTACGAGCAGTACTTC.

V usage is TRBV3-1 and J usage is TRBJ2-5, with 8 positions matching TRBD2. The CDR3 spans 16 residues. Trimming removed 0 bases from V and 4 bases from J; junction bases left unmatched: 7. Per germline, CDR1 LGHDT and CDR2 YNNKEL (reference sequence). The CDR3 reads CASSQEAGGAGETQYF. DNA for the CDR3: TGTGCCAGCAGCCAAGAGGCCGGGGGGGCCGGAGAGACCCAGTACTTC.

This clonotype was picked up a small number of times. This sequence joins TRBV6-2 or TRBV6-3 and TRBJ1-1; D unresolved. V was cut by 6 bases and J by 11 bases, with 13 bases left in between. Per germline, CDR1 MNHEY and CDR2 SVGEGT. The CDR3 is made up of 11 amino acids. The CDR3 sequence: CASRKQQRAFF. CDR3 in DNA: TGTGCCAGCAGGAAACAGCAGCGTGCTTTCTTT.

The chain carries TRBV4-3 and TRBJ1-5; unclear D gene. The germline gives CDR1 LGHNA, CDR2 YSLEER. V was cut by 1 base and J by 0 bases, with 7 bases left in between. The CDR3 sequence is 15 residues long. The CDR3 protein is CASSQGAASNQPQHF. The CDR3 DNA sequence: TGCGCCAGCAGCCAAGGGGCAGCTAGCAATCAGCCCCAGCATTTT.

As to this clonotype: The conserved phenylalanine or tryptophan normally closing the CDR3 is absent here, so this likely arose from a read error. CDR3 sequence: CATGAGGPYKEQFC. The DNA of the CDR3 is TGTGCCACCGGAGCGGGGGGGCCTTACAAGGAGCAGTTCTGC. This chain links TRBV10-3 with TRBJ2-1; TRBD2 matches at 10 bases. CDR3 size: 14 residues. Germline V gene sequence: CDR1 ENHRY, CDR2 SYGVKD.

V usage is TRBV6-2 or TRBV6-3 and J usage is TRBJ1-2, with 9 bases identical to TRBD1. The junction had 19 bases not matched to a gene; V was cut back by 8 bases and J by 3 bases. The CDR3 loop spans 18 amino acids. CDR1 MNHEY and CDR2 SVGEGT come from the germline V gene. In DNA, the CDR3 is TGTGCCAGCCGTAGAGGGACCGGGACAGGGTCGTCGCACTATGGCTACACCTTC. It specifies CASRRGTGTGSSHYGYTF.

The chain carries TRBV3-1 and TRBJ1-2; D is ambiguous. Germline-derived CDR1 and CDR2 are LGHDT and YNNKEL (reference sequence). The CDR3 covers 14 residues. V lost 0 bases, J lost 7 bases, and 12 bases lay in between. CDR3 sequence: CASSQDPRIFGYTF. The CDR3 DNA is TGTGCCAGCAGCCAAGATCCCCGAATCTTTGGCTACACCTTC.

The CDR3, as DNA: TGTGCCAGCAGTTGCAGGGACACTGAAGCTTTCTTT. It yields the protein CASSCRDTEAFF. J is TRBJ1-1 and V is TRBV6-6; weak D call: TRBD1 (5 bases). The germline V gene has CDR1 MNHNY and CDR2 SVGAGI (reference sequence). The CDR3 is made up of 12 amino acids. Trimming cost V 4 bases and J 3 bases, with 6 bases left between them.

This clonotype was detected a few times. V gene TRBV6-5 combines with J gene TRBJ2-2, with TRBD2 matching 8 bases. Germline V gives CDR1 MNHEY, CDR2 SVGAGI. V lost 0 bases and J lost 5; bases outside the gene matches: 5. This CDR3 comprises 16 residues. This CDR3 is CASSYSSGVFTGELFF. CDR3 nucleotides: TGTGCCAGCAGTTACTCTAGCGGGGTGTTTACCGGGGAGCTGTTTTTT.

A few counts support this clonotype. V and J are TRBV5-5 and TRBJ1-6, with D unresolved. Germline V gene data show CDR1 as SGHKS and CDR2 as YYEKEE (reference sequence). CDR3 length: 13 amino acids. Between the trimmed V and J ends, which lost 4 bases and 10 bases, there was a span of 12 bases. CDR3 DNA: TGTGCCAGCAGCAGGATGCTGGAGTCACCCCTCCACTTT. It yields the protein CASSRMLESPLHF.

The sample holds a few counts of this clonotype. The chain employs TRBV4-1 and TRBJ1-1; 9 bases map to TRBD1. Looked up from germline, CDR1 is MGHRA and CDR2 is YSYEKL. The length of the CDR3 is 15 residues. V dropped 4 bases and J dropped 4; count of bases not matched to a gene: 7. In nucleotides, the CDR3 is TGCGCCAGCAGCCCCTTGGGACAGGGCGGCACTGAAGCTTTCTTT. Amino acids: CASSPLGQGGTEAFF.

This clonotype was counted between two and nine times. The chain employs TRBV9 and TRBJ2-7; D gene unclear. CDR1 is SGDLS and CDR2 is YYNGEE in the germline V gene. The V end was cut by 5 bases, the J end by 4 bases, with 19 bases between. The CDR3 is 15 residues long. The CDR3 is CASSRTWVGFYEQYF. The DNA of the CDR3 is TGTGCCAGCAGTCGTACCTGGGTGGGCTTTTACGAGCAGTACTTC. The complete variable domain, with remaining parts taken from reference TRBV9 and TRBJ2-7, reads DSGVTQTPKHLITATGQRVTLRCSPRSGDLSVYWYQQSLDQGLQFLIQYYNGEERAKGNILERFSAQQFPDLHSELNLSSLELGDSALYFCASSRTWVGFYEQYFGPGTRLTVT.

The chain links TRBV6-5 to TRBJ2-1; perhaps TRBD1 as D (6 bases). Trimming took off 6 bases at V and 5 bases at J, with 17 bases between the two ends. Germline V CDR1 and CDR2: MNHEY, SVGAGI. This CDR3 has 15 residues. CDR3 nucleotides: TGTGCCAGCAGCGCCGGGACATTGGTGAACAATGAGCAGTTCTTC. Translating gives CASSAGTLVNNEQFF.

This chain uses TRBV7-2 with TRBJ1-2; D is uncertain. V was trimmed by 3 bases and J by 8 bases, leaving 19 bases between them. The V gene's germline CDR1 is SGHTA and CDR2 FQGNSA. The CDR3 loop spans 15 amino acids. The CDR3 spells CASSFGFLPRRGYTF. The CDR3 DNA reads TGTGCCAGCAGCTTTGGGTTTTTGCCACGACGGGGCTACACCTTC.

In this sample, this clonotype turned up many times. The gene calls are TRBV3-1 and TRBJ2-5; D gene ambiguous. Germline values: CDR1 LGHDT, CDR2 YNNKEL (reference sequence). The CDR3 spans 14 residues. The ends were cut back, 5 bases at V and 2 bases at J, with 12 bases in the middle. The CDR3 sequence is CASSKRQGQETQYF. CDR3 nucleotides: TGTGCCAGCAGCAAAAGACAAGGGCAAGAGACCCAGTACTTC.

The chain links TRBV9 to TRBJ1-3, with a tentative D call TRBD1 (5 bases). Germline values: CDR1 SGDLS, CDR2 YYNGEE. The CDR3 totals 16 residues. The V end lost 0 bases, the J end lost 4 bases, and 14 bases lay between the germline ends. CDR3 DNA: TGTGCCAGCAGCGTAGGAGGCCGCGCAGGGGGAAACACCATATATTTT. Encoded protein: CASSVGGRAGGNTIYF.

The chain links TRBV6-1 to TRBJ2-5; either TRBD1 or TRBD2 may supply D (5 bases each). The length of the CDR3 is 15 residues. Trimming cost V 0 bases and J 0 bases, with 8 bases left between them. The germline V gene has CDR1 MNHNS and CDR2 SASEGT. CDR3 region: CASSEARGNQETQYF. The CDR3 DNA sequence: TGTGCCAGCAGTGAAGCGAGGGGAAACCAAGAGACCCAGTACTTC.

The chain couples TRBV30 to TRBJ2-7; 15 bases fit TRBD2. Germline values: CDR1 GTSNPN, CDR2 SVGIG (reference sequence). Trimming cost V 2 bases and J 1 base; bases outside gene matches: 15. The CDR3 consists of 20 residues. DNA of the CDR3: TGTGCCTGGAGTTCCTTTCGACAGGGACTAGCGGGAGGAGGGTCCTACGAGCAGTACTTC. Protein sequence: CAWSSFRQGLAGGGSYEQYF.

This chain joins TRBV9 and TRBJ2-3; TRBD1 is a possible D gene (5 bases). Trimming removed 0 bases from V and 0 bases from J, with 14 bases in between. Looked up from germline, CDR1 is SGDLS and CDR2 is YYNGEE. The CDR3 runs 17 residues. This CDR3 is CASSVEIQGSSTDTQYF. As DNA, the CDR3 is TGTGCCAGCAGCGTAGAGATTCAGGGATCTAGCACAGATACGCAGTATTTT.

The chain links TRBV2 to TRBJ2-1; tentative D call: TRBD2 (6 bases). The CDR3 runs 12 residues. The germline V and J ends were trimmed by 5 bases and 9 bases, with 11 bases remaining between them. Per germline, CDR1 SNHLY and CDR2 FYNNEI. The CDR3, as DNA: TGTGCCAGCAGTTTGACTAGGGCTGAGCAGTTCTTC. Translating it yields CASSLTRAEQFF.

This clonotype came up a few times. The chain couples TRBV13 to TRBJ2-5; D uncertain. Germline V gene sequence: CDR1 PRHDT, CDR2 FYEKMQ (reference sequence). The CDR3 loop spans 13 amino acids. Trimming shortened V by 5 bases and J by 3 bases, and 10 bases separated the two germline ends. The CDR3 DNA sequence: TGTGCCAGCAGCCCGTCTGCGGAAGAGACCCAGTACTTC. Protein sequence: CASSPSAEETQYF.

The chain has TRBV29-1 and TRBJ1-4; 8 bases are a match to TRBD1. This CDR3 spans 12 amino acids. Trimming at V came to 8 bases and at J to 11 bases, leaving 10 bases not matched to a gene. CDR1 is SQVTM, CDR2 ANQGSEA, per germline. The CDR3 sequence: CSLFGQGKKLFF. The CDR3, as DNA: TGCAGCTTGTTTGGACAGGGCAAGAAACTGTTTTTT.

CDR3 sequence (DNA): TGTGCCAGCAGCACACCCGGGGCGACCACAGATACGCAGTATTTT. Protein: CASSTPGATTDTQYF. V and J are TRBV27 and TRBJ2-3; D possibly matches TRBD1 or TRBD2 (5 bases each). The CDR3 is 15 residues long. In germline, CDR1 is MNHEY, CDR2 SMNVEV (reference sequence). Trimming left V 6 bases short and J 2 bases short, with 15 bases between.

The genes are TRBV18 and TRBJ2-7; possibly TRBD1 or TRBD2 for D (6 bases each). Near its end, the DNA agrees better with TRBJ2-5, so the J call may be wrong. Germline V gene lookup returns CDR1 KGHSH and CDR2 LQKENI. The CDR3 runs 15 residues. The CDR3 loop is CASSPWRGEQETQYF. For the CDR3, the DNA is TGTGCCAGCTCACCATGGAGGGGGGAGCAGGAGACCCAGTACTTC.